Each of the 3 T cell receptor beta chains below was sequenced from the same sample in a study of blood T cell repertoires in COVID-19 (dated by TCRdb to the early 2020s). The library relied on the immunoSEQ multiplex PCR assay. Held by TCRdb, this immuneACCESS table contains in-frame sequences only and omits some clones. Under half of the omission traces to an unresolved V gene where checked; the cause of the rest is unknown. Across this sample there are about 300,000 clones, with just over 85% seen only once. Together, the top ten hold about 4.1% of the sample. Sequencing was carried out using PBMCs or T cells enriched from blood (not recorded which). The receptors were sampled from a man younger than 45 who had recovered from COVID-19.

The chain employs TRBV19 and TRBJ2-2; 11 bases match TRBD1. V gave up 5 bases and J gave up 6 bases; unmatched junction bases: 8. The CDR3 is 16 residues long. The V gene's germline CDR1 is LNHDA and CDR2 SQIVND (reference sequence). The CDR3 sequence is CASSLRDRGEAGELFF. CDR3 sequence (DNA): TGTGCCAGTAGTCTCCGGGACAGGGGGGAGGCCGGGGAGCTGTTTTTT.

The V and J genes are TRBV19 and TRBJ2-7; 12 positions match TRBD1. The CDR3 is made up of 15 amino acids. Germline V gene lookup returns CDR1 LNHDA and CDR2 SQIVND (reference sequence). V gave up 9 bases and J gave up 4 bases; unmatched junction bases: 10. The CDR3 sequence: CASDTGTGGRYEQYF. The CDR3 nucleotides are TGTGCCAGCGATACGGGGACAGGGGGCAGATACGAGCAGTACTTC. The whole variable domain, filled in from reference TRBV19 and TRBJ2-7, reads DGGITQSPKYLFRKEGQNVTLSCEQNLNHDAMYWYRQDPGQGLRLIYYSQIVNDFQKGDIAEGYSVSREKKESFPLTVTSAQKNPTAFYLCASDTGTGGRYEQYFGPGTRLTVT.

The genes are TRBV6-5 and TRBJ2-7, with 7 positions matching TRBD1. The germline V gene has CDR1 MNHEY and CDR2 SVGAGI. The CDR3 is made up of 15 amino acids. Trimming removed 2 bases from V and 3 bases from J; junction bases left unmatched: 7. The CDR3 sequence: CASSYGDSQSYEQYF. The CDR3, as DNA: TGTGCCAGCAGTTACGGGGACAGCCAGAGCTACGAGCAGTACTTC.